These 9 T cell receptor beta chains originate from one sample sequenced in a study of CD8+CD57+ T cells in acquired aplastic anemia. Before being chosen for sequencing, patients had shown CD8+CD57+ cell expansion by flow cytometry. According to the study, genomic DNA was the template for TCR beta VDJ and CDR3 profiling. Via MiXCR, TCRdb re-called the reads, giving one row per CDR3 protein. The repertoire includes about 470,000 distinct CDR3 sequences, over 25% of them detected once, and 0.82% sits in the top ten. Sequenced: sorted CD4+, CD8+, or CD8+CD57+ T cells (not recorded which) from PBMCs. The receptors shown here come from a human donor with aplastic anemia.

CDR3: CATSPGGVTYEQYF. The CDR3 DNA sequence: TGTGCCACCAGCCCCGGGGGAGTGACCTACGAGCAGTACTTC. V gene TRBV15 combines with J gene TRBJ2-7; possibly TRBD2 for D (6 bases). Per the germline V gene, CDR1 is LNHNV and CDR2 is YYDKDF (reference sequence). V gave up 5 bases and J gave up 2 bases, with 13 bases separating them. The length of the CDR3 is 14 residues.

The gene calls are TRBV4-2 and TRBJ2-7, with 8 bases that match TRBD2. Germline V gene lookup returns CDR1 LGHNA and CDR2 YNFKEQ. The CDR3 sequence is 17 residues long. The trim removed 3 bases at V and 6 bases at J, leaving 16 bases unmatched. CDR3 sequence: CASSQPAGVQLVGEQYF. In nucleotides, the CDR3 is TGTGCCAGCAGCCAGCCAGCGGGAGTTCAATTAGTCGGCGAGCAGTACTTC.

This clonotype has a count of ten or more. This sequence joins TRBV7-2 and TRBJ1-5; D perhaps matches TRBD1 (6 bases). Germline V gene lookup returns CDR1 SGHTA and CDR2 FQGNSA. This CDR3 is built from 15 residues. The ends were cut back, 5 bases at V and 1 base at J, with 12 bases in the middle. CDR3 DNA sequence: TGTGCCAGCAGCGCTCAGGGGTGGAGCAATCAGCCCCAGCATTTT. Its translation: CASSAQGWSNQPQHF. The whole variable domain, filled in from reference TRBV7-2 and TRBJ1-5, reads GAGVSQSPSNKVTEKGKDVELRCDPISGHTALYWYRQSLGQGLEFLIYFQGNSAPDKSGLPSDRFSAERTGGSVSTLTIQRTQQEDSAVYLCASSAQGWSNQPQHFGDGTRLSIL.

The rearrangement uses TRBV5-1 and TRBJ1-5, with TRBD1 matching over 7 bases. With 4 bases clipped from V and 6 bases from J, the junction kept 10 bases outside the gene matches. Germline CDR1 reads SGHRS; CDR2 reads YFSETQ. The CDR3 has 15 residues. This CDR3 is CASSTTGDLGQPQHF. The CDR3 DNA reads as TGCGCCAGCAGCACTACAGGGGATCTGGGTCAGCCCCAGCATTTT.

This chain connects TRBV9 to TRBJ2-3; 8 bases align to TRBD2. With V trimmed by 4 bases and J by 6 bases, 13 bases remained unmatched. This CDR3 has 16 amino acids. Germline CDR1 reads SGDLS; CDR2 reads YYNGEE. The DNA of the CDR3 is TGTGCCAGCAGCCCACTAGAAGCGGGAGTGGGTGATACGCAGTATTTT. This encodes CASSPLEAGVGDTQYF.

This clonotype was detected a few times. This chain connects TRBV10-3 to TRBJ2-5; D not certain. V lost 5 bases and J 2 bases, leaving 6 bases between the germline ends. There are 12 residues in the CDR3. Germline CDR1 is ENHRY and CDR2 is SYGVKD. In DNA form, the CDR3 reads TGTGCCATCAGTACCGGGCAAGAGACCCAGTACTTC. Its translation is CAISTGQETQYF.

This clonotype has a count of ten or more. V gene TRBV29-1 combines with J gene TRBJ1-1; D remains ambiguous. Germline V lookup: CDR1 SQVTM, CDR2 ANQGSEA. The CDR3 has 13 residues. Trimming stripped 6 bases from V and 5 bases from J, with 16 bases between. DNA of the CDR3: TGCAGCGTCCTCAAGGAGAGAGGGACTGAAGCTTTCTTT. This codes for CSVLKERGTEAFF.

This clonotype was found once. This rearrangement joins TRBV6-4 to TRBJ1-1; 7 positions match TRBD1. The CDR3 has 14 residues. V shed 6 bases and J 5 bases; nucleotides not matched to a gene: 9. CDR1 and CDR2 (germline): MRHNA, SNTAGT. The CDR3: CASSLSDRDTEAFF. DNA of the CDR3: TGTGCCAGCAGCCTCTCCGACAGGGATACTGAAGCTTTCTTT.

The chain has TRBV25-1 and TRBJ2-7; D uncertain. V dropped 4 bases and J dropped 0 bases, with 16 bases sitting between them. This CDR3 contains 16 residues. CDR1 MGHDK and CDR2 SYGVNS come from the germline V gene. CDR3 loop: CASSVMDVKSSYEQYF. The CDR3 DNA sequence: TGTGCCAGCAGTGTCATGGACGTTAAAAGCTCCTACGAGCAGTACTTC.